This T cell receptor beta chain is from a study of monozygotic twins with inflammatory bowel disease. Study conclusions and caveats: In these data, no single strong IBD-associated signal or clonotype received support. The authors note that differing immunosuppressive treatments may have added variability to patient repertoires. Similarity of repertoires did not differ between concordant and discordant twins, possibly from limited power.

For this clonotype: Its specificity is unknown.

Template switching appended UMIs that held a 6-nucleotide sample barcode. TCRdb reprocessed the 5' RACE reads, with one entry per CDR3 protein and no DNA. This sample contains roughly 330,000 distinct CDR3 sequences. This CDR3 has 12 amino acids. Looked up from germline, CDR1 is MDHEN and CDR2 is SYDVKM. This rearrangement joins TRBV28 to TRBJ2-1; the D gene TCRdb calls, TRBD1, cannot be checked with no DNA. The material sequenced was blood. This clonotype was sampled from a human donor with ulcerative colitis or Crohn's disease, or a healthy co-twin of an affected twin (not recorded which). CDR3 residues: CASSSPGGGQFF. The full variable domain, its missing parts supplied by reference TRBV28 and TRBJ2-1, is DVKVTQSSRYLVKRTGEKVFLECVQDMDHENMFWYRQDPGLGLRLIYFSYDVKMKEKGDIPEGYSVSREKKERFSLILESASTNQTSMYLCASSSPGGGQFFGPGTRLTVL.